These 20 T cell receptor beta chains share one sample of origin, sequenced in a study of regulatory T cells in long-lasting Graves disease. The authors built TCR beta libraries using iRepertoire HTBI primers and Arm-PCR of CDR3 regions. TCRdb independently ran MiXCR on the multiplex PCR reads; one entry per CDR3 protein. This table holds about 470,000 distinct CDR3 sequences, under 25% found once. Time point denoted: persistent/refractory GD, antithyroid drugs over 5 years with positive TRAb. Preparation of the TCR library used RNA extracted from PBMCs. The material was peripheral blood mononuclear cells (PBMCs), obtained when the disease was refractory, from a patient treated with antithyroid drugs. Receptors were obtained from a female donor with Graves disease.

This clonotype appeared a few times. V and J are TRBV3-1 and TRBJ1-5; 10 bases align to TRBD1. From germline, CDR1 is LGHDT and CDR2 YNNKEL (reference sequence). The CDR3 covers 18 residues. The V segment lost 4 bases and the J segment 0 bases; nucleotides outside the gene matches: 9. The CDR3 DNA is TGTGCCAGCAGCCGACCAGACAGGGGGCTCTATAGCAATCAGCCCCAGCATTTT. Protein sequence: CASSRPDRGLYSNQPQHF.

The chain combines TRBV11-3 with TRBJ2-5; 12 nucleotides align to TRBD2. The CDR3 length is 16 residues. Germline loops: CDR1 SGHNT, CDR2 YENEEA. The V and J ends lost 3 bases and 2 bases, in that order; junction bases with no gene match: 4. The CDR3 coding sequence is TGTGCCAGCAGCTTCGGACTAGCGGGGACTCAAGAGACCCAGTACTTC. Amino acids: CASSFGLAGTQETQYF.

In this sample, this clonotype turned up many times. This chain uses TRBV6-1 with TRBJ2-4; D is possibly TRBD1 (6 bases). Between the trimmed V and J ends, which lost 0 bases and 0 bases, there was a span of 12 bases. Per germline, CDR1 MNHNS and CDR2 SASEGT. The CDR3 runs 17 residues. DNA of the CDR3: TGTGCCAGCAGTGAAGCGCCGTGGGGGCTAGCCAAAAACATTCAGTACTTC. Amino acid sequence: CASSEAPWGLAKNIQYF.

This clonotype was counted a few times. J is TRBJ1-1 and V is TRBV7-8; tentative D call: TRBD1 (5 bases). The germline V and J ends were trimmed by 2 bases and 10 bases, with 17 bases remaining between them. Germline lookup yields CDR1 SGHVS and CDR2 FQNEAQ. The CDR3 covers 14 residues. In nucleotides, the CDR3 is TGTGCCAGCAGCTTACCATCGGCTCGGGGCCCAGCTTTCTTT. Amino acid sequence: CASSLPSARGPAFF.

V usage is TRBV19 and J usage is TRBJ1-1, with a possible D match to TRBD1 (5 bases). The CDR3 is 14 residues long. V dropped 2 bases and J dropped 1 base, with 8 bases sitting between them. The germline V gene has CDR1 LNHDA and CDR2 SQIVND (reference sequence). The CDR3 loop is CASSIQGWNTEAFF. The CDR3, as DNA: TGTGCCAGTAGTATACAGGGTTGGAACACTGAAGCTTTCTTT.

This clonotype was counted ten times or more. J is TRBJ1-5 and V is TRBV15; TRBD1 might be the D (5 bases). The CDR3 loop spans 15 amino acids. Per germline, CDR1 LNHNV and CDR2 YYDKDF (reference sequence). V was pared by 0 bases and J by 1 base, with 7 bases between. The CDR3 DNA reads TGTGCCACCAGCAGAGATAGACAGAGCAATCAGCCCCAGCATTTT. Its protein product is CATSRDRQSNQPQHF.

This clonotype was recorded many times. This rearrangement joins TRBV15 to TRBJ2-5; TRBD1 aligns across 8 bases. Germline-derived CDR1 and CDR2 are LNHNV and YYDKDF (reference sequence). This CDR3 comprises 16 residues. V lost 5 bases, J lost 1 base, and 9 bases stayed unmatched. The CDR3 DNA reads TGTGCCACCAGCGATTGGGACAGGTTGATCCAAGAGACCCAGTACTTC. Translation: CATSDWDRLIQETQYF. Full variable domain (remainder filled in from reference TRBV15 and TRBJ2-5): DAMVIQNPRYQVTQFGKPVTLSCSQTLNHNVMYWYQQKSSQAPKLLFHYYDKDFNNEADTPDNFQSRRPNTSFCFLDIRSPGLGDTAMYLCATSDWDRLIQETQYFGPGTRLLVL.

This clonotype was recorded many times. The chain uses TRBV12-3 or TRBV12-4 and TRBJ2-7; D is perhaps TRBD1 or TRBD2 (5 bases each). The CDR3 totals 12 residues. V lost 5 bases to trimming and J lost 5 bases, with 10 bases between them. This CDR3 reads CASSMGVNEQYF. The CDR3 region has the DNA TGTGCCAGCAGTATGGGGGTCAACGAGCAGTACTTC.

This clonotype has only a few counts. The V and J genes are TRBV6-1 and TRBJ2-7; possibly TRBD1 for D (6 bases). V was cut by 6 bases and J by 0 bases, with 15 bases left in between. The CDR3 extends over 15 amino acids. In germline, CDR1 is MNHNS, CDR2 SASEGT. CDR3 protein: CASSAGTRGSYEQYF. In nucleotides, the CDR3 is TGTGCCAGCAGCGCCGGGACAAGGGGCTCCTACGAGCAGTACTTC.

At least ten counts were recorded for this clonotype. The chain uses TRBV27 and TRBJ2-5, with TRBD2 identical over 11 bases. CDR1 is MNHEY and CDR2 is SMNVEV in the germline V gene (reference sequence). The CDR3 totals 15 residues. V lost 2 bases to trimming and J lost 5 bases; unmatched junction nucleotides: 4. The DNA for the CDR3 is TGTGCCAGCAGTTTAGCTAGCGGGAGGCAGGAGACCCAGTACTTC. Protein: CASSLASGRQETQYF.

At least ten counts were recorded for this clonotype. Mismatch with germline at one junction end may stem from a read error. The chain links TRBV24-1 to TRBJ1-5, with TRBD1 as a possible D gene (5 bases). CDR3 length: 13 amino acids. From germline, CDR1 is KGHDR and CDR2 SFDVKD. CDR3 in DNA: TGTGCCACCGCCAGGGATAGCGATCAGCCCCAGCATTTT. It yields the protein CATARDSDQPQHF.

A word on this clonotype: Given the absence of the conserved phenylalanine or tryptophan at the CDR3 end, a read error is likely. The gene calls are TRBV12-3 or TRBV12-4 and TRBJ2-6, with D unresolved. V was clipped by 2 bases and J by 0 bases, with 5 bases between them. The CDR3 loop spans 15 amino acids. The CDR3 region is CASSLYSSGANVLTL. For the CDR3, the DNA is TGTGCCAGCAGTTTATACTCCTCTGGGGCCAACGTCCTGACTCTC.

V gene TRBV19 combines with J gene TRBJ1-5; D remains unclear. The germline V gene has CDR1 LNHDA and CDR2 SQIVND (reference sequence). There are 16 residues in the CDR3. Deletions cut 1 base from V and 8 bases from J, with 18 bases between. This CDR3 is CASSIGGSLYSEPQHF. CDR3 in DNA: TGTGCCAGTAGTATAGGCGGGAGCCTTTACTCAGAGCCCCAGCATTTT.

This clonotype was recorded a few times. This chain links TRBV20-1 with TRBJ2-5; TRBD1 matches at 8 bases. This CDR3 has 15 amino acids. Germline assignment: CDR1 DFQATT and CDR2 SNEGSKA (reference sequence). V was clipped by 2 bases and J by 2 bases; unmatched bases: 7. The CDR3 DNA reads TGCAGTGCTAGAAAAATACAGGGGGGACAAGAGACCCAGTACTTC. It is translated as CSARKIQGGQETQYF.

This clonotype was counted ten times or more. This rearrangement joins TRBV27 to TRBJ1-1; 8 nucleotides align to TRBD1. The V gene end was trimmed by 6 bases and the J gene end by 1 base; junction bases not matched to a gene: 10. The CDR3 totals 16 residues. Looked up from germline, CDR1 is MNHEY and CDR2 is SMNVEV (reference sequence). DNA of the CDR3: TGTGCCAGCAGACCTGACAGGGGCCAACAGAACACTGAAGCTTTCTTT. This encodes CASRPDRGQQNTEAFF.

This clonotype has more than one count but fewer than ten. The CDR3 sequence: CASSPGRDRATYEQYF. In DNA form, the CDR3 reads TGCGCCAGCAGCCCCGGGCGGGACAGGGCGACCTACGAGCAGTACTTC. The chain recombines TRBV5-1 with TRBJ2-7, with 9 bases aligning to TRBD1. This CDR3 is 16 amino acids long. Germline CDR1 is SGHRS and CDR2 is YFSETQ. Germline trimming cut 4 bases from V and 2 bases from J; bases unmatched to any gene: 10.

This clonotype was counted only a few times. The chain uses TRBV10-3 and TRBJ1-2; D gene ambiguous. Germline lookup yields CDR1 ENHRY and CDR2 SYGVKD. With 4 bases removed from V and 6 bases from J, the gap between germline ends came to 9 bases. The CDR3 contains 12 residues. The CDR3 DNA follows: TGTGCCATCAGTGGGCAAGCCGATGGCTACACCTTC. Translation: CAISGQADGYTF.

For this clonotype: At one boundary the junction diverges from the germline segment, which might be a read error. This rearrangement joins TRBV18 to TRBJ2-7, with a weak D call TRBD2 (6 bases). The CDR3 length is 11 residues. Per germline, CDR1 KGHSH and CDR2 LQKENI. The CDR3 region has the DNA TGTGCCAGCTCACCGGACTACAAGCAGTACTTC. As protein: CASSPDYKQYF.

This clonotype was seen repeatedly, ten times or more. Written as DNA, the CDR3 is TGTGCCAGCAGCTTAGCGCCCTTGGACAGTAACTATGGCTACACCTTC. This encodes CASSLAPLDSNYGYTF. The rearrangement links TRBV7-8 to TRBJ1-2; possibly TRBD1 for D (6 bases). Trimming removed 0 bases from V and 1 base from J, with 12 bases in between. This CDR3 has 16 residues. From germline, CDR1 is SGHVS and CDR2 FQNEAQ.

In its sample, this clonotype was seen a few times. In DNA form, the CDR3 reads TGTGCCAGCAGCTTAGAAGGGACAGGGGCCTCACCCCTCCACTTT. It encodes CASSLEGTGASPLHF. The V call is TRBV7-9, the J call TRBJ1-6; 10 bases agree with TRBD1. CDR1 and CDR2 (germline): SEHNR, FQNEAQ (reference sequence). The CDR3 totals 15 residues. Unmatched junction bases numbered 4, after V lost 1 base and J lost 10 bases.